This T cell receptor (beta chain) was identified in a study of early T cells in non-severe SARS-CoV-2 infection. In TCRdb, the 5' RACE reads were re-called with MiXCR into one record per CDR3 protein. The profile shows tens of thousands of distinct CDR3 sequences, more than 13% of them singletons. This CDR3 is built from 10 residues. Germline CDR1 DFQATT, CDR2 SNEGSKA (reference sequence). V was shortened by 7 bases and J by 0 bases, with 4 bases between the two germline ends. What was sequenced was whole blood. The TCR comes from an adult who was a healthcare worker with PCR-confirmed SARS-CoV-2 infection or an uninfected control (not recorded which). This chain links TRBV20-1 with TRBJ2-7; no clear D gene. The CDR3 DNA follows: TGCAGTGTATTCTCCTACGAGCAGTACTTC. It yields the protein CSVFSYEQYF.